This note documents a single TCR beta chain sequence. Its specific antigen is unknown. No clone much larger than this one lies a single base away; base qualities are absent. The cohort was made up of approximately 700 healthy bone marrow donors. All cohort members were sampled while nominally healthy, although unrecorded immune exposures were likely present. The donor tested CMV seronegative and was one of the 352 seronegative cohort members. A peripheral blood sample was provided by each donor, and peripheral blood mononuclear cells were used for TCR beta sequencing. The Qiagen DNeasy Blood Extraction Kit was used to extract genomic DNA from the blood cell samples. This entry comes from a study of cytomegalovirus exposure and HLA in healthy donors (dated by TCRdb to the late 2010s). At the level of the whole study: An earlier analysis of approximately 600 of the donors reported 276 Gb of sequence data and roughly 110 million unique TCR beta sequences from 190 million or so T cells. Every discovery cohort repertoire had been produced on one sequencing platform. Across 398 genotyped donors of the cohort, an average of about 250,000 unique TCR beta nucleotide sequences per donor were sequenced, and 15% to 20% of those sequences were non-productive. Rather than using new phenotypic data, the later analysis identified candidate immune exposures from TCR beta sequences and from how often those sequences occurred across donors. Typing coverage varied by locus: about 620-630 donors for A, B, C, DRB1 and DQB1; more than 500 for DQA1; about 600 for DPA1; 450 to 480 for DPB1. In an earlier analysis of a few hundred of the donors, high-throughput TCR beta sequencing was used to judge whether each TCR beta V gene segment behaved as functional or pseudogenic. An early release that covered around 590 HLA-typed donors contained approximately 300 gigabases of sequencing data and tens of millions of unique TCR sequences. A later genetic analysis took genome-wide SNP genotypes for about 55% of the 666 donors and used that subset as a discovery cohort. Using immunosequencing, the study profiled T cell repertoires from approximately 700 subjects and related those repertoires to cytomegalovirus serostatus. The study was designed to test whether signatures of past pathogen exposure could be identified by cataloging public T cell receptors. Of the roughly 430 genotyped donors, about 80% fell in the genetic ancestry cluster associated with self-reported Caucasian donors. To predict cytomegalovirus infection status, the study combined high-throughput TCR immunosequencing, statistical association of individual TCRs with disease status, and machine learning. Because of strong linkage in the cohort, 5 or 6 DR-DQ haplotypes were treated as single units for association and clustering. Donor age, sex, ethnicity and CMV serostatus were collected together with the repertoire data. Both class I and class II loci were covered by HLA typing, at four-digit resolution. To study patterns of TCR occurrence, a later analysis re-analyzed previously published TCR beta repertoires from more than 550 donors and added high-resolution HLA genotyping. Besides the first cohort of hundreds of subjects, a separate validation cohort made up of 120 different subjects was used.

Beyond this particular receptor, the publication reports: In this cohort, only TCR beta chains were sequenced, and detectable features were limited by the absence of alpha or paired-chain data. A further reported finding was that TCR beta sequences accurately predicted the HLA-A and HLA-B alleles for most subjects in the first cohort. Because the 87-base-pair reads could not distinguish some IMGT-functional V segments, including TRBV6-2 and TRBV6-3, those segments were excluded. It was suggested by the authors that the approach could potentially be generalized to other disease states and immunological phenotypes. Specific HLA alleles were associated with roughly 17,000 TCR beta sequences at a false discovery rate of 0.05 in a later analysis. The classifier was reported to diagnose cytomegalovirus status with high specificity and sensitivity in both the original and validation cohorts. Compared with the approximately 700-donor mean, donors in an Asian-associated ancestry cluster had fewer N-insertions in productive TCRs, according to a later genetic analysis. While some public TCRs were present in many individuals, most TCR sequences turned up only very rarely across donors. In an earlier analysis of more than 450 of the donors, most TCR beta V segments were observed in productive rearrangements about 87% or about 30% of the time, broadly matching IMGT annotations. A cluster of highly shared sequence variants was judged likely to be a technical artifact of the sequencing pipeline. A later analysis found that HLA-associated TCR beta chains were more clonally expanded and had lower generation probabilities than equally common non-associated chains. In a later analysis, TCR association rates were found to vary across HLA loci, with the most associated TCRs seen for DRB1 alleles and the fewest for HLA-C alleles. In a later analysis, most CMV-associated TCR beta chains were found to appear HLA-restricted, with HLA associations seemingly driven largely by CMV exposure. When HLA alleles, especially DR and DQ, strongly co-occurred, TCR associations were difficult to assign to individual alleles. A few of the identified cytomegalovirus-associated TCR beta chains were confirmed in vitro to be specific for cytomegalovirus antigens. In a later genetic analysis, a missense DCLRE1C variant was associated with V-gene and J-gene trimming of TCR beta chains, and the association was replicated in an independent cohort. Sequencing depth was assumed to be roughly uniform across donors in the presence/absence analyses, though that assumption may not hold. Correlated functional status among segregating V segments might reflect linkage disequilibrium, but an unknown experimental factor could not be ruled out. Over 15 rarely observed V segments, including chromosome 9 orphons, were excluded from the earlier analysis of a few hundred of the donors because counts were too low. Because some donors lacked HLA typing at each locus, the association tests relied only on the typed subset. Immune exposure information for the cohort was limited to CMV serostatus. The study listed approximately 150 TCR beta chains as associated with cytomegalovirus. In a later analysis, several top co-occurrence clusters were reported to appear linked to parvovirus B19, influenza, CMV and Epstein-Barr virus.

Libraries were built with the immunoSEQ multiplex PCR assay. For the multiplex PCR, a mixture combining 60 forward primers for TCR Vbeta segments and 13 reverse primers for TCR Jbeta segments was used. A multiplex PCR assay on genomic DNA amplified the CDR3 region of rearranged TCR beta genes. The Illumina HiSeq System was used to sequence the amplified TCR beta libraries as 87-base-pair reads. From the authors' description of their analysis: Across the 600 to 700 repertoires, a later analysis counted approximately 75 million unique TCR beta chains, roughly 11 million of which were shared by at least two donors. To remove PCR and sequencing errors, raw reads were error-corrected and collapsed into unique sequences using a nearest-neighbor algorithm that merged closely related sequences. V, D and J gene segments were assigned by aligning CDR3 sequences to IMGT reference sequences. For a sequence to be retained, a match of at least six nucleotides was required to both a V gene segment and a J gene segment. A rearrangement was called productive if the CDR3 had no stop codons and remained in frame with V and J, and every other rearrangement was called non-productive. CDR3 was defined by IMGT convention, running from the second conserved V-encoded cysteine to the conserved J-encoded phenylalanine. The earlier analysis of some 600 of the donors excluded sequences that lacked an unambiguous match to a single V gene segment. An earlier analysis of around 600 of the donors classified V segments as functional when productive rearrangements were above 56.7% and as segregating when the standard deviation between donors was above 5%. A statistical classification framework was developed to diagnose cytomegalovirus status using the catalog of TCR beta chain sequences. In a later analysis, TCR nucleotide sequences were compared against IMGT/GENE-DB human TR gene sequences so that V and J genes could be assigned. Using the TCRdist pipeline, a later analysis assigned CDR3 sequences along with most-parsimonious VDJ recombination scenarios. In a later analysis, every TCR beta chain was defined by the combination of its CDR3 amino acid sequence and its V-gene family, and reads without a unique V-gene family were dropped. A later analysis removed over 500 highly shared, low-generation-probability nucleotide sequences to deal with suspected cross-contamination and a sequencing artifact. In a later analysis, a clonal expansion index for each public chain was calculated from normalized within-repertoire ranks of inferred template counts. In a later analysis, generation probabilities were computed with a VDJ recombination model fitted to out-of-frame rearrangements, and the resulting probabilities were checked against IGoR. Hypergeometric tests were used in a later analysis to score TCR-TCR, TCR-HLA and TCR-CMV co-occurrence, with a repertoire-size bias correction applied to the TCR pairs. False discovery rates were estimated in a later analysis by permuting HLA or CMV assignments 20 times. In a later analysis, co-occurring TCRs were grouped with DBSCAN, and TCRdist sequence similarity was added when clustering was performed within HLA-allele-positive subsets. Repertoires with fewer than 30,000 or more than 120,000 public chains, plus five repertoires with anomalous nucleotide sharing, were excluded from co-occurrence clustering. TCRdb's version of the immuneACCESS table is confined to in-frame rearrangements and falls short of the full clone set. An unresolved V gene accounts for under half of the shortfall where checked; the remainder is of unknown origin. V and J calls plus clone size are reproduced from that table; the DNA served to infer D and trimming. The sample includes 130,000 or so clones, with roughly 75% observed a single time. The ten largest make up around 3.2% of the sample.

The CDR3 sequence holds 14 residues, the cysteine and phenylalanine included. CDR3 DNA only is kept here, 42 bases in frame from base 1. Based on the germline V gene (reference sequence), the CDR1 and CDR2 sequences are LNHDA and SQIVND. The germline V end is reduced by 5 bases and the J end by 7 bases; junction bases left unmatched: 6. Sequencing input: PBMCs. The V gene is TRBV19 and the J gene is TRBJ2-2, and TRBD1 matches 8 of the central bases. The receptor comes from a man aged 35-49 years in good health and CMV-seronegative. The DNA sequence is given as TGTGCCAGTAGTCCAGGGGGCTGGGTCGGGGAGCTGTTTTTT. It specifies CASSPGGWVGELFF.